The clone carrying this T cell receptor (beta chain) was recorded many times. For TCRbeta, the library was prepared with unique molecular identifiers. One entry per CDR3 protein, called by TCRdb with MiXCR from the PCR reads. The sample carries some 340,000 distinct CDR3 sequences, 9% to 12% recorded once. The source of the sample is a study of T-cell reconstitution after alpha-beta-depleted transplantation in children. Germline-derived CDR1 and CDR2 are SNHLY and FYNNEI. J was trimmed by 0 bases and V by 8 bases; bases with no gene match: 9. This CDR3 has 16 residues. The chain joins TRBV2 to TRBJ1-4; 7 bases line up with TRBD1. The starting material was PBMCs from the stem cell graft donor, obtained from the stem cell graft. The sequence was collected from a human donor who donated a stem cell graft to a child with acute lymphoblastic leukemia. CDR3 in DNA: TGTGCCAGCGGACCAGGCACAGGGGCAACTAATGAAAAACTGTTTTTT. Its translation is CASGPGTGATNEKLFF.